One sample yielded the 24 T cell receptor beta chains listed below, sequenced in a study of OX40 agonist ivuxolimab in advanced cancers. TCRdb keeps only in-frame clones here, not all; method: immunoSEQ multiplex PCR. The table lists roughly 98,000 clones, roughly four fifths of them singletons. The sample here was CD4+ or CD8+ T cells sorted from blood, taken in a trial of the OX40 agonist ivuxolimab. Receptors originate from an adult with an advanced solid tumor such as melanoma, head and neck, liver or kidney cancer.

The CDR3 region has the DNA TGTGCCAGCTCACCCGACCAAGGGGGTTCGGAGACCCAGTACTTC. It yields the protein CASSPDQGGSETQYF. This chain connects TRBV18 to TRBJ2-5; TRBD1 is a possible D gene (6 bases). Germline CDR1 KGHSH, CDR2 LQKENI. CDR3 length: 15 amino acids. Deletions cut 3 bases from V and 5 bases from J, with 16 bases between.

The chain employs TRBV7-9 and TRBJ2-6; 7 bases are shared with TRBD1. After removal of 3 bases from V and 0 bases from J, the junction contained 11 bases not matched to a gene. Germline V CDR1 and CDR2: SEHNR, FQNEAQ (reference sequence). The CDR3 consists of 19 residues. Written as DNA, the CDR3 is TGTGCCAGCAGCTTTACTTTCTCGGGACAGAACTCTGGGGCCAACGTCCTGACTTTC. It is translated as CASSFTFSGQNSGANVLTF.

The CDR3 DNA is TGTGCCAGCAGCTCTGGCCCACGCGGGGAGCTGTTTTTT. This translates into CASSSGPRGELFF. The rearrangement joins TRBV7-6 to TRBJ2-2; D not certain. There are 13 residues in the CDR3. With 4 bases removed from V and 7 bases from J, the gap between germline ends came to 10 bases. CDR1 and CDR2 (germline): SGHVS, FNYEAQ.

This chain connects TRBV4-1 to TRBJ2-1; the match to TRBD2 covers 12 bases. J lost 4 bases, V lost 2 bases, and 3 bases had no gene match. Germline V gene sequence: CDR1 MGHRA, CDR2 YSYEKL. The CDR3 consists of 16 residues. The CDR3 bases are TGCGCCAGCAGCCAACCGACTAGCGGGAGATACAATGAGCAGTTCTTC. The encoded protein is CASSQPTSGRYNEQFF.

The chain couples TRBV5-1 to TRBJ2-5; D remains unclear. The CDR3 extends over 13 amino acids. Germline V gene lookup returns CDR1 SGHRS and CDR2 YFSETQ. Trimming shortened V by 4 bases and J by 5 bases, and 12 bases separated the two germline ends. The CDR3 protein is CASSQGPVETQYF. In DNA, the CDR3 is TGCGCCAGCAGCCAAGGTCCTGTCGAGACCCAGTACTTC.

This chain joins TRBV5-6 and TRBJ2-2, with D maybe TRBD2 (6 bases). The CDR3 spans 16 residues. Trimming took off 2 bases at V and 4 bases at J, with 15 bases between the two ends. Per germline, CDR1 SGHDT and CDR2 YYEEEE. The CDR3 loop reads CASSLGGWGPTGELFF. The CDR3 coding sequence is TGTGCCAGCAGCTTAGGAGGGTGGGGCCCCACCGGGGAGCTGTTTTTT.

This rearrangement joins TRBV25-1 to TRBJ2-1, with 8 bases aligning to TRBD2. Per the germline V gene, CDR1 is MGHDK and CDR2 is SYGVNS. The J segment lost 6 bases and the V segment lost 2 bases, leaving 6 bases of the junction unmatched. The CDR3 consists of 15 residues. CDR3 in amino acids: CASSEAGGRGNEQFF. CDR3 DNA: TGTGCCAGCAGTGAAGCGGGGGGCCGGGGCAATGAGCAGTTCTTC.

The V gene is TRBV19, the J gene TRBJ2-1, with TRBD1 identical over 7 bases. Germline loops: CDR1 LNHDA, CDR2 SQIVND (reference sequence). This CDR3 is built from 15 residues. V lost 5 bases, J lost 0 bases, and 4 bases stayed unmatched. The CDR3 nucleotides are TGTGCCAGTAGTCGACAGGGAGCCTCCTACAATGAGCAGTTCTTC. Amino acid sequence: CASSRQGASYNEQFF.

This clone occurred a few times. The gene calls are TRBV9 and TRBJ2-1; 9 bases agree with TRBD2. V lost 0 bases to trimming and J lost 0 bases; unmatched junction nucleotides: 16. The V gene's germline CDR1 is SGDLS and CDR2 YYNGEE. The CDR3 is 21 residues long. In DNA form, the CDR3 reads TGTGCCAGCAGCGTAGCTGGGGGACTAGCTCTCTCGGGTGGCTCCTACAATGAGCAGTTCTTC. Amino acids: CASSVAGGLALSGGSYNEQFF.

V gene TRBV27 combines with J gene TRBJ1-2; TRBD1 matches 9 bases. Germline CDR1 and CDR2: MNHEY and SMNVEV (reference sequence). V lost 5 bases, J lost 8 bases, and 9 bases stayed unmatched. There are 14 residues in the CDR3. In DNA form, the CDR3 reads TGTGCCAGCAGTCCGAGGGGACAGGGAAGCGGCTACACCTTC. Protein product: CASSPRGQGSGYTF.

The V call is TRBV6-4, the J call TRBJ2-1; no clear D. This CDR3 is built from 14 residues. In germline, CDR1 is MRHNA, CDR2 SNTAGT. The V end lost 3 bases, the J end lost 6 bases, and 12 bases lay between the germline ends. CDR3 region: CASSEALDGNEQFF. The CDR3 bases are TGTGCCAGCAGTGAAGCGTTGGACGGCAATGAGCAGTTCTTC.

The chain is built from TRBV6-4 and TRBJ1-4; 8 nucleotides align to TRBD1. The CDR3 has 14 residues. The V gene end was trimmed by 9 bases and the J gene end by 7 bases; junction bases not matched to a gene: 10. The germline V gene encodes CDR1 MRHNA and CDR2 SNTAGT. The CDR3 sequence is CASPRQGIGEKLFF. CDR3 sequence (DNA): TGTGCCAGTCCTAGACAGGGGATAGGTGAAAAACTGTTTTTT.

The V and J genes are TRBV11-2 and TRBJ2-5, with D tentatively TRBD2 (7 bases). The J call may be faulty, since TRBJ2-7 better matches the DNA end. The germline gives CDR1 SGHAT, CDR2 FQNNGV. This CDR3 spans 15 amino acids. The CDR3 spells CASSFEGGSAYEQYF. CDR3 nucleotide sequence: TGTGCCAGCAGCTTCGAGGGGGGGTCAGCCTACGAGCAGTACTTC.

The chain is built from TRBV6-6 and TRBJ1-2, with TRBD1 matching 10 bases. This CDR3 has 14 amino acids. Unmatched junction bases numbered 4, after V lost 5 bases and J lost 4 bases. The V gene's germline CDR1 is MNHNY and CDR2 SVGAGI (reference sequence). CDR3: CASSPGQGFYGYTF. DNA for the CDR3: TGTGCCAGCAGTCCGGGACAGGGGTTCTATGGCTACACCTTC.

The gene calls are TRBV7-6 and TRBJ1-6; D remains unclear. V was trimmed by 1 base and J by 8 bases, leaving 9 bases between them. Germline V lookup: CDR1 SGHVS, CDR2 FNYEAQ. This CDR3 comprises 14 residues. CDR3 in DNA: TGTGCCAGCAGCTTAGGGTCGGTTTATTCACCCCTCCACTTT. This codes for CASSLGSVYSPLHF.

This chain links TRBV14 with TRBJ1-3; 7 bases line up with TRBD1. Germline lookup yields CDR1 SGHDN and CDR2 FVKESK. Trimming cost V 2 bases and J 3 bases; bases outside gene matches: 4. The CDR3 runs 15 residues. The CDR3 nucleotides are TGTGCCAGCAGCCAACTACAGGGGTATGGAAACACCATATATTTT. Translation gives CASSQLQGYGNTIYF. Using reference TRBV14 and TRBJ1-3 for the parts outside the CDR3, the full variable domain is EAGVTQFPSHSVIEKGQTVTLRCDPISGHDNLYWYRRVMGKEIKFLLHFVKESKQDESGMPNNRFLAERTGGTYSTLKVQPAELEDSGVYFCASSQLQGYGNTIYFGEGSWLTVV.

The V call is TRBV4-1, the J call TRBJ2-7; no firm D call. The CDR3 totals 13 residues. V lost 3 bases to trimming and J lost 2 bases, with 8 bases between them. CDR1 and CDR2 (germline): MGHRA, YSYEKL. The CDR3 is CASSQDGPYEQYF. The CDR3 nucleotides read TGCGCCAGCAGCCAGGACGGTCCCTACGAGCAGTACTTC.

This clone was seen only a few times. The chain joins TRBV14 to TRBJ1-3; D possibly corresponds to TRBD1 (5 bases). Germline V gene data show CDR1 as SGHDN and CDR2 as FVKESK. This CDR3 contains 16 residues. Trimming left V 3 bases short and J 0 bases short, with 12 bases between. The CDR3 bases are TGTGCCAGCAGCCAGGATAGGGGACCCTCTGGAAACACCATATATTTT. It yields the protein CASSQDRGPSGNTIYF.

The chain combines TRBV28 with TRBJ2-7; tentatively, D is TRBD2 (5 bases). This CDR3 is built from 15 residues. Germline CDR1 MDHEN, CDR2 SYDVKM. Trimming left V 6 bases short and J 3 bases short, with 18 bases between. The CDR3 nucleotides read TGTGCCAGCAGCGGAAGAGGGCAGCGACGCTACGAGCAGTACTTC. Its translation is CASSGRGQRRYEQYF.

This chain connects TRBV10-2 to TRBJ2-4, with TRBD1 identical over 9 bases. The junction had 9 bases not matched to a gene; V was cut back by 6 bases and J by 9 bases. Germline V lookup: CDR1 WSHSY, CDR2 SAAADI. This CDR3 contains 14 residues. The DNA for the CDR3 is TGCGCCAGCAGGGACAGGGGCGAACTCGGCATTCAGTACTTC. It specifies CASRDRGELGIQYF.

The rearrangement links TRBV29-1 to TRBJ2-7; D remains ambiguous. The germline V and J ends were trimmed by 1 base and 1 base, with 2 bases remaining between them. The germline V gene encodes CDR1 SQVTM and CDR2 ANQGSEA. The CDR3 has 11 amino acids. The CDR3 region is CSVEVSYEQYF. CDR3 DNA: TGCAGCGTTGAAGTTTCCTACGAGCAGTACTTC.

J is TRBJ2-3 and V is TRBV7-9, with D hard to call. Trimming took 5 bases from V and 0 from J, leaving 9 bases between them. The CDR3 runs to 14 residues. Germline V gives CDR1 SEHNR, CDR2 FQNEAQ (reference sequence). The CDR3, as DNA: TGTGCCAGCAGCCAAATTTTGAGCACAGATACGCAGTATTTT. Amino acid sequence: CASSQILSTDTQYF.

This clone has more than one count but fewer than ten. This chain connects TRBV6-5 to TRBJ1-1, with 9 nucleotides matching TRBD1. Germline values: CDR1 MNHEY, CDR2 SVGAGI. V lost 5 bases to trimming and J lost 4 bases; unmatched junction nucleotides: 8. The length of the CDR3 is 15 residues. The CDR3, as DNA: TGTGCCAGCAGTCCCGGGACAGGGTGGGCCACTGAAGCTTTCTTT. Its protein product is CASSPGTGWATEAFF.

V and J are TRBV30 and TRBJ2-7, with 7 bases fitting TRBD2. This CDR3 comprises 15 residues. Germline V gene data show CDR1 as GTSNPN and CDR2 as SVGIG (reference sequence). After removal of 1 base from V and 2 bases from J, the junction contained 8 bases not matched to a gene. CDR3 protein: CAWSGGGTLTYEQYF. The CDR3 DNA sequence: TGTGCCTGGAGTGGGGGGGGGACGCTCACCTACGAGCAGTACTTC.